The source of this TCR beta chain is a study of blood T cells in healthy people across ages. A second PCR, run for roughly 7 to 11 cycles, used a sample-barcoded 5' primer plus a J-beta primer mix. Via MiXCR, TCRdb re-called the 5' RACE reads, giving one row per CDR3 protein. Of fewer than 2,000,000 distinct CDR3 sequences listed, around 35% are singletons. Concerning this clonotype itself: What it binds is not known.

Isolated per sample were at least 6 million PBMCs. The CDR3 spans 13 residues. Between the trimmed V and J ends, which lost 3 bases and 3 bases, there was a span of 6 bases. Looked up from germline, CDR1 is MDHEN and CDR2 is SYDVKM. Notes on the study in general: Unsorted PBMCs blocked a conclusive comparison of naive and antigen-experienced cells. More naive CD4+ cells and higher diversity were found in long-lived than in aged donors.

The chain carries TRBV28 and TRBJ2-1, with D possibly being TRBD2 (5 bases). The origin of this receptor is a woman in her twenties or thirties in good health. Material for sequencing was blood. CDR3 protein: CASSFRDYNEQFF. CDR3 nucleotide sequence: TGTGCCAGCAGTTTTCGGGACTACAATGAGCAGTTCTTC.